This T cell receptor (beta chain) emerged from a study of vaccination effects on CD4 cells after COVID-19 (dated by TCRdb to between 2021 and 2024). Describing the broader study: To identify antigen-specific CD4+ T cell clonotypes by their expansion, the ViraFEST assay first stimulated PBMC with viral peptide pools and then applied TCR sequencing. After vaccination, three convalescent patients were sampled at an early time point (day +14) and at a late time point (day +241, +227 and +161, respectively). Post-vaccine samples across the study were collected a median of 72 days after the second dose, with a range of 14 to 241. Some 2.2 million PBMC per well were cultured in IMDM with roughly 5% human AB serum, 10 IU/ml IL-2 and gentamicin, plus 10 ug/ml peptides. In both COVID-19 convalescent patients and infection-naive vaccine recipients, the study compared SARS-CoV-2 spike-specific CD4+ TCR repertoires from before mRNA vaccination with those from after it. Altogether, 10 COVID-19 convalescent patients and 4 SARS-CoV-2-naive healthy vaccine recipients made up the full study. The Oncomine TCR Beta short-read assay on an Illumina iSeq 100 was used to sequence cultures from other donors in the study. Results and caveats for the whole study, not just this receptor: The study was limited by a small number of convalescent patients, and early post-infection timepoints were lacking. At late post-vaccination timepoints, both infection-induced and vaccine-induced clones showed marked clonal contraction, consistent with waning T cell responses. In convalescent patients, the post-vaccine spike-reactive repertoire consisted mainly of new vaccine-induced clones, largely distinct from infection-induced clones.

V gives up 7 bases and J gives up 5 bases, and the segment between their germline ends measures 13 bases. The CDR3 covers 13 residues, taking in both the cysteine and the phenylalanine. The DNA shown is the 39-base CDR3, in frame from base 1. Sequences KGHDR (CDR1) and SFDVKD (CDR2) are obtained from the germline V gene. After less than eleven days of culture, CD4+ T cells were isolated with the EasySep CD4+ T cell isolation kit. Convalescent patients had PCR-confirmed SARS-CoV-2 infection between March and December 2020, before Alpha, Beta and Delta variants emerged in the United States. Participants received two doses of either the BNT162b2 or the mRNA-1273 mRNA SARS-CoV-2 vaccine. On days 3 and 7, half of the culture medium was replaced with fresh IL-2-containing medium. Unless noted otherwise, every peptide stimulation condition was grown in triplicate wells. Using Ficoll-Paque Plus gradient centrifugation, PBMC were separated from whole blood and then either used fresh or cryopreserved at -140C. Genomic DNA was extracted from cultured CD4+ T cells with the QIAamp micro DNA kit.

The method behind the library was the immunoSEQ multiplex PCR assay. TCR beta CDR3 sequencing was performed on DNA from the cultured, isolated CD4+ T cells. As for the original processing: The analysis removed non-productive TCR sequences, trimmed reads to the CDR3 region, and retained only CDR3s that were 7 or more amino acids long. Antigen-specific clonotypes were identified using the MANAFEST web app by comparison of expansion in peptide wells against reference cultures. To be called positive, a clone needed expansion at FDR<0.05 compared with the reference and with all other wells, an odds ratio greater than 5, and a frequency greater than 0.1% in two replicate wells. A clonotype was called cross-reactive if it was significantly expanded both in SARS-CoV-2 spike wells and in at least one common cold coronavirus spike condition. CDR3 similarity was assessed by Levenshtein distance using the stringdist R package, and unrooted trees were constructed with ape in R 3.6.1. TCRdb carries this immuneACCESS record with in-frame sequences only. Its versions omit some clonotypes, under half of them owing to an unresolved V gene in the studies checked, with the rest unexplained. V and J calls and clone size are copied from that table; D and trimming were computed from the DNA. The sample data list 30,000 to 35,000 clones, and approximately 72% of these were observed just once. The leading ten clones occupy about 6.1% of the sample.

Concerning this clone: Its antigen is still unknown. Base qualities are missing; no much larger clone stands one base away.

The sequencing used CD4+ T cells from PBMCs cultured without peptide, collected after COVID-19 vaccination. The receptor was derived from a human donor who had a prior SARS-CoV-2 infection. The V gene is TRBV24-1 and the J gene is TRBJ2-5; the D gene may be TRBD1 or TRBD2, since each aligns over 5 bases. CDR3 region: CATSTRGGETQYF. The nucleotides read TGTGCCACCAGCACTAGGGGTGGGGAGACCCAGTACTTC.